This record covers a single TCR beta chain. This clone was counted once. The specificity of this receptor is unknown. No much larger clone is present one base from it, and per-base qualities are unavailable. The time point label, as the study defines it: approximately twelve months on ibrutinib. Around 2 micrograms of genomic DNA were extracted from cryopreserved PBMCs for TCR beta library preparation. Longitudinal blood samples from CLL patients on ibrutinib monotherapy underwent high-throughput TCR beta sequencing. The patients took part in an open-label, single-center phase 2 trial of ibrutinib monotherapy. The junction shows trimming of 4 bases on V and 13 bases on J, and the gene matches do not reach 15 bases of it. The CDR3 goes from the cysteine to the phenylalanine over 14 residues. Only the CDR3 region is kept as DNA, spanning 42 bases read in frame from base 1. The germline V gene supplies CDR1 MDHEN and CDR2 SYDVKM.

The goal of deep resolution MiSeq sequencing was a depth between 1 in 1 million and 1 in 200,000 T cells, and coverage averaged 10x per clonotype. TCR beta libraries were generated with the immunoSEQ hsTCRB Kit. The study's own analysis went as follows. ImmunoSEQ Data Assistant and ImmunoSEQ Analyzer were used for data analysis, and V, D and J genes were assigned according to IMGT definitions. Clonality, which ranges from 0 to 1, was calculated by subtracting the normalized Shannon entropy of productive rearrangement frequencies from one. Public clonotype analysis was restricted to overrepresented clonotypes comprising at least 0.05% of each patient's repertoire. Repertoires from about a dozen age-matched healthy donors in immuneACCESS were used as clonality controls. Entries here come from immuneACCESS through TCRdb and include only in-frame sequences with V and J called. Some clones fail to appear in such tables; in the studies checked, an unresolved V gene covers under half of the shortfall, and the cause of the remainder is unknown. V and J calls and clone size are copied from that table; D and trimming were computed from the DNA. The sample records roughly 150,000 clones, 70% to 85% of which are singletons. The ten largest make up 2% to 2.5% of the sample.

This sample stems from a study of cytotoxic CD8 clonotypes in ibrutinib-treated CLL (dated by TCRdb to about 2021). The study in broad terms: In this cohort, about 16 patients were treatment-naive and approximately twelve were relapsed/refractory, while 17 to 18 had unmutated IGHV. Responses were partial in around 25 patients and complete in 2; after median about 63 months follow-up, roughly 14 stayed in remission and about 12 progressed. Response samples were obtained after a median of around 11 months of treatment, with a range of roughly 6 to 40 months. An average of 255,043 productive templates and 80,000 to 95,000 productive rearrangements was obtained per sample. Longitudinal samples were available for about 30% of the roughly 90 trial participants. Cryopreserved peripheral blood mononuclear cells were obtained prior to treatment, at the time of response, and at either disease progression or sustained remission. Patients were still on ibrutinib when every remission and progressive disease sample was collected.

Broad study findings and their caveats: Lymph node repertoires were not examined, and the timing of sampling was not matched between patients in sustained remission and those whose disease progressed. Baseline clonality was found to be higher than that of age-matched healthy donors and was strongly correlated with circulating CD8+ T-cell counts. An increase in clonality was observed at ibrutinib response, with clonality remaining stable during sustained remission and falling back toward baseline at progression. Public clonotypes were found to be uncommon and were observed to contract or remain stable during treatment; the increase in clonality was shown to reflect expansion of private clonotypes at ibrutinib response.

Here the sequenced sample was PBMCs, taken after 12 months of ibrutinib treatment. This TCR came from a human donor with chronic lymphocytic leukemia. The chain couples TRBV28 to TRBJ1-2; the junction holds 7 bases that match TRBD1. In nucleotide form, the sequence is TGTGCCAGCAGTTCCGACCGGGACAGACCTTACGGCACCTTC. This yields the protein CASSSDRDRPYGTF.